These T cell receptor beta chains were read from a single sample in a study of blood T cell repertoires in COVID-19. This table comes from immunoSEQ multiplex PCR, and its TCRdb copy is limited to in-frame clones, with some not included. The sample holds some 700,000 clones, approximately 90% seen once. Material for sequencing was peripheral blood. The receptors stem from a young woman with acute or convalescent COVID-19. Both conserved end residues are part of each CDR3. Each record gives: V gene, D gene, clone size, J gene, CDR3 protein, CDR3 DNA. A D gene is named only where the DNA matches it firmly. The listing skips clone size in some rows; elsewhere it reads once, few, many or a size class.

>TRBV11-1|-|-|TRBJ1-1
CASSLSDTEAFF
TGTGCCAGCAGCTTGTCAGACACTGAAGCTTTCTTT
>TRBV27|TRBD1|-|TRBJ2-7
CASSAGTGGNYEQYF
TGTGCCAGCAGTGCCGGGACAGGGGGGAACTACGAGCAGTACTTC
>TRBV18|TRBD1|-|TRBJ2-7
CASSDRDRGYEQYF
TGTGCCAGCTCAGACCGGGACAGGGGGTACGAGCAGTACTTC
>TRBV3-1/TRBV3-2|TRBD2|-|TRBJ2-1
CASSHYSGGKYNEQFF
TGTGCCAGCAGCCACTATAGCGGGGGGAAATACAATGAGCAGTTCTTC
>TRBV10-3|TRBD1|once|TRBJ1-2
CAISEGGTGGANYGYTF
TGTGCCATCAGTGAGGGTGGGACAGGGGGAGCTAACTATGGCTACACCTTC
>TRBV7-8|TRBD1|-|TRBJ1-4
CASSIGGDGNEKLFF
TGTGCCAGCAGCATAGGGGGCGACGGGAATGAAAAACTGTTTTTT
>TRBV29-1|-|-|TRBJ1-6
CSARTPGYNSPLHF
TGCAGCGCCCGGACTCCTGGATATAATTCACCCCTCCACTTT
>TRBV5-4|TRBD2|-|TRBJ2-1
CASRPFGTSVNEQFF
TGTGCCAGCAGACCCTTTGGGACTAGCGTCAATGAGCAGTTCTTC
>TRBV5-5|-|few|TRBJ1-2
CASSPRGIANYGYTF
TGTGCCAGCAGCCCGAGGGGGATTGCTAACTATGGCTACACCTTC
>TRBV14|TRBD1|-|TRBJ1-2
CASSQVRGRNGYTF
TGTGCCAGCAGCCAAGTTAGGGGGCGGAATGGCTACACCTTC
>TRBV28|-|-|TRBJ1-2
CASSSTPNYGYTF
TGTGCCAGCAGTTCAACACCTAACTATGGCTACACCTTC
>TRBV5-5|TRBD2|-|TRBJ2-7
CASSSLAGGLYEQYF
TGTGCCAGCAGCTCACTAGCGGGGGGATTATACGAGCAGTACTTC
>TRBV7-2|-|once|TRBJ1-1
CASSLGRQAFF
TGTGCCAGCAGCTTGGGCAGGCAAGCTTTCTTT
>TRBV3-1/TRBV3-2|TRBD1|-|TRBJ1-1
CASSLRGGQTNTEAFF
TGTGCCAGCAGCCTACGAGGGGGACAGACCAACACTGAAGCTTTCTTT
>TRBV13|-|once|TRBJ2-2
CASRGLRSTGELFF
TGTGCCAGCAGGGGCTTAAGGTCCACCGGGGAGCTGTTTTTT
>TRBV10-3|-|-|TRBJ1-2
CATHREGGYTF
TGTGCCACACACAGGGAGGGTGGCTACACCTTC
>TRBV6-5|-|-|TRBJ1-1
CASSYDGRGATEAFF
TGTGCCAGCAGTTACGATGGAAGAGGAGCCACTGAAGCTTTCTTT
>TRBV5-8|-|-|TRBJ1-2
CASSLRQDYYGYTF
TGTGCCAGCAGCTTGCGACAGGACTACTATGGCTACACCTTC
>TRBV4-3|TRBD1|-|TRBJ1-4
CASSPRTGGEKLFF
TGCGCCAGCAGCCCTCGGACAGGGGGTGAAAAACTGTTTTTT
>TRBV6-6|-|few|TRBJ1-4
CASSYPTTALNEKLFF
TGTGCCAGCAGTTACCCCACGACAGCCCTTAATGAAAAACTGTTTTTT
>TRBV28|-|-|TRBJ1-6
CASSSLYFGPLHF
TGTGCCAGCAGTTCTCTCTATTTCGGGCCCCTCCACTTT
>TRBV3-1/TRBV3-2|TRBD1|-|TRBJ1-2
CASSLRGPVGYGYTF
TGTGCCAGCAGCCTCAGGGGGCCTGTGGGCTATGGCTACACCTTC
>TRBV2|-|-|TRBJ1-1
CASYGGLSAFF
TGTGCCAGCTACGGGGGATTGTCGGCTTTCTTT
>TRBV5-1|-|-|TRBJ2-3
CASSLEESVTQYF
TGCGCCAGCAGCTTGGAAGAGTCTGTTACGCAGTATTTT
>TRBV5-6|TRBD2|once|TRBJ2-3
CASSSTSGGPDTQYF
TGTGCCAGCAGCTCTACTAGCGGGGGGCCAGATACGCAGTATTTT
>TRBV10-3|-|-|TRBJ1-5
CAISDGTKGRGDQPQHF
TGTGCCATCAGTGACGGGACGAAAGGGCGGGGGGATCAGCCCCAGCATTTT
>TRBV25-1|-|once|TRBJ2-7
CASSNSATSYEQYF
TGTGCCAGCAGTAATAGTGCCACTAGCTACGAGCAGTACTTC
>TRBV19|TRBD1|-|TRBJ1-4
CASSPQTGAWEKLFF
TGTGCCAGTAGTCCACAAACAGGGGCTTGGGAAAAACTGTTTTTT
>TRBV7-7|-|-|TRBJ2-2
CASSSTLFSEAPGELFF
TGTGCCAGCAGCTCAACCCTTTTCTCGGAGGCCCCCGGGGAGCTGTTTTTT
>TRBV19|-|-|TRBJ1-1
CASSTREGGRLNTEAFF
TGTGCCAGTAGTACCAGGGAGGGGGGCAGGCTGAACACTGAAGCTTTCTTT